Shown below are 18 T cell receptor beta chains from a single sample sequenced in a study of beta chain features in type 1 diabetes (dated by TCRdb to the late 2010s). Library preparation used the immunoSEQ multiplex PCR assay. The entire isolated RNA was reverse transcribed using the High Capacity cDNA Reverse Transcription Kit, and thus expressed TCRB transcripts were sequenced. TCRdb's version of the immuneACCESS table is confined to in-frame rearrangements and falls short of the full clone set. An unresolved V gene accounts for under half of the shortfall where checked; the remainder is of unknown origin. The sample table lists fewer than 350,000 clones, around 19% of them with a count of one. About 0.044% of the sample goes to the ten largest clones. The sequenced sample was naive CD4+ T cells from blood. Per the publication, the cell subset or site label means: true naive CD4+ T cells. The receptors here all came from a woman between 18 and 29 years old in good health.

This clone was seen more than once but under ten times. The chain couples TRBV6-6 to TRBJ1-5, with D unclear. V was clipped by 7 bases and J by 5 bases, with 15 bases between them. From germline, CDR1 is MNHNY and CDR2 SVGAGI (reference sequence). The CDR3 contains 14 residues. The DNA for the CDR3 is TGTGCCAGCATTCCAGACGGGAGAGATCAGCCCCAGCATTTT. Protein product: CASIPDGRDQPQHF.

This sequence joins TRBV18 and TRBJ2-1; 8 bases are a match to TRBD1. CDR3 length: 15 residues. Unmatched junction bases numbered 7, after V lost 3 bases and J lost 6 bases. Germline CDR1 KGHSH, CDR2 LQKENI. The CDR3 bases are TGTGCCAGCTCACCCGGACAGGGAGGAGGCAATGAGCAGTTCTTC. It is translated as CASSPGQGGGNEQFF.

The chain has TRBV29-1 and TRBJ2-3, with TRBD2 identical over 11 bases. From germline, CDR1 is SQVTM and CDR2 ANQGSEA. The CDR3 extends over 14 amino acids. The ends lost 6 bases at V and 6 bases at J; junction bases unmatched: 8. The CDR3 reads CSVASGGTQDTQYF. CDR3 DNA sequence: TGCAGCGTAGCTAGCGGGGGGACGCAGGATACGCAGTATTTT.

V and J are TRBV6-6 and TRBJ2-1, with a weak D call TRBD1 (5 bases). This CDR3 has 16 residues. CDR1 and CDR2 from the germline V gene are MNHNY and SVGAGI (reference sequence). V shed 0 bases and J shed 4 bases, with 13 bases lying between them. CDR3 region: CASSYSSGKPYNEQFF. In DNA form, the CDR3 reads TGTGCCAGCAGTTACTCGTCAGGGAAACCTTACAATGAGCAGTTCTTC.

The table lists this clone with a few counts. V gene TRBV29-1 combines with J gene TRBJ1-2; 10 bases map to TRBD1. The germline gives CDR1 SQVTM, CDR2 ANQGSEA. This CDR3 has 14 amino acids. V shed 6 bases and J 8 bases; nucleotides not matched to a gene: 12. Written as DNA, the CDR3 is TGCAGCGTCAGACAGGGGGCTGGTTATGGGGGCTACACCTTC. Protein sequence: CSVRQGAGYGGYTF. Based on the CDR3 plus reference TRBV29-1 and TRBJ1-2, the full variable domain is SAVISQKPSRDICQRGTSLTIQCQVDSQVTMMFWYRQQPGQSLTLIATANQGSEATYESGFVIDKFPISRPNLTFSTLTVSNMSPEDSSIYLCSVRQGAGYGGYTFGSGTRLTVV.

J is TRBJ2-5 and V is TRBV7-6, with D perhaps TRBD1 (5 bases). The CDR3 covers 14 residues. Germline V gene lookup returns CDR1 SGHVS and CDR2 FNYEAQ. Trimming took off 8 bases at V and 1 base at J, with 14 bases between the two ends. Here the CDR3 DNA reads TGTGCCAGCCAGGCAGGGCTATTCCAAGAGACCCAGTACTTC. Residues: CASQAGLFQETQYF. Full variable domain (rest looked up from reference TRBV7-6 and TRBJ2-5): GAGVSQSPRYKVTKRGQDVALRCDPISGHVSLYWYRQALGQGPEFLTYFNYEAQQDKSGLPNDRFSAERPEGSISTLTIQRTEQRDSAMYRCASQAGLFQETQYFGPGTRLLVL.

The gene calls are TRBV4-2 and TRBJ1-2; TRBD1 matches at 7 bases. V dropped 1 base and J dropped 2; count of bases not matched to a gene: 4. Germline assignment: CDR1 LGHNA and CDR2 YNFKEQ. The CDR3 extends over 15 amino acids. As DNA, the CDR3 is TGTGCCAGCAGCCAAGCGGCAGGGGGGAACTATGGCTACACCTTC. The encoded protein is CASSQAAGGNYGYTF.

The J gene is TRBJ1-5, the V gene TRBV2; 7 positions agree with TRBD1. This CDR3 comprises 13 residues. The trim removed 3 bases at V and 7 bases at J, leaving 3 bases unmatched. The germline V gene has CDR1 SNHLY and CDR2 FYNNEI. CDR3 residues: CASSDRGEQPQHF. CDR3 coding DNA: TGTGCCAGCAGTGACAGGGGGGAGCAGCCCCAGCATTTT.

The chain couples TRBV7-2 to TRBJ2-1; TRBD2 aligns across 11 bases. CDR3 length: 15 residues. After removal of 5 bases from V and 2 bases from J, the junction contained 2 bases not matched to a gene. Germline V gene lookup returns CDR1 SGHTA and CDR2 FQGNSA. CDR3 bases: TGTGCCAGCAGCCAGACTAGCGGGACCTACAATGAGCAGTTCTTC. This translates into CASSQTSGTYNEQFF. The variable domain in full, completed from reference TRBV7-2 and TRBJ2-1, reads GAGVSQSPSNKVTEKGKDVELRCDPISGHTALYWYRQSLGQGLEFLIYFQGNSAPDKSGLPSDRFSAERTGGSVSTLTIQRTQQEDSAVYLCASSQTSGTYNEQFFGPGTRLTVL.

About this clone: This same CDR3 is encoded by further DNA sequences in the sample. The chain uses TRBV9 and TRBJ2-2; D is perhaps TRBD2 (6 bases). CDR3 size: 15 residues. The V and J ends lost 0 bases and 2 bases respectively, with 8 bases between them. Germline lookup yields CDR1 SGDLS and CDR2 YYNGEE. The CDR3 region has the DNA TGTGCCAGCAGCGTAGGAACTAGCAACACCGGGGAGCTGTTTTTT. It codes for CASSVGTSNTGELFF.

The rearrangement joins TRBV18 to TRBJ2-1; D is possibly TRBD2 (6 bases). With 0 bases removed from V and 6 bases from J, the gap between germline ends came to 15 bases. In germline, CDR1 is KGHSH, CDR2 LQKENI. This CDR3 is 16 amino acids long. CDR3 sequence (DNA): TGTGCCAGCTCACCACCTGGTGGGGGGAGTTTCAATGAGCAGTTCTTC. Its translation is CASSPPGGGSFNEQFF.

The chain uses TRBV5-1 and TRBJ2-1; the D gene is possibly TRBD2 (6 bases). With 4 bases removed from V and 0 bases from J, the gap between germline ends came to 11 bases. The germline gives CDR1 SGHRS, CDR2 YFSETQ. There are 15 residues in the CDR3. For the CDR3, the DNA is TGCGCCAGCAGCACCGGGAGTAGCTCCTACAATGAGCAGTTCTTC. Its protein product is CASSTGSSSYNEQFF.

This clone turned up a few times. V and J are TRBV2 and TRBJ1-4; D is unresolved. Germline V gives CDR1 SNHLY, CDR2 FYNNEI. The germline V and J ends were trimmed by 6 bases and 0 bases, with 8 bases remaining between them. This CDR3 contains 14 residues. The chain's CDR3 is CASREEATNEKLFF. The DNA for the CDR3 is TGTGCCAGCAGGGAGGAAGCAACTAATGAAAAACTGTTTTTT.

The chain employs TRBV4-1 and TRBJ1-5; D is unclear. The ends were cut back, 0 bases at V and 7 bases at J, with 16 bases in the middle. The CDR3 spans 16 residues. Germline V lookup: CDR1 MGHRA, CDR2 YSYEKL. The CDR3 DNA sequence: TGCGCCAGCAGCCAAGAAGGCGGGGAACCTAGGCAGCCCCAGCATTTT. It specifies CASSQEGGEPRQPQHF.

The chain employs TRBV7-2 and TRBJ2-1, with TRBD2 matching over 11 bases. The CDR3 totals 13 residues. Germline lookup yields CDR1 SGHTA and CDR2 FQGNSA. V dropped 9 bases and J dropped 7; count of bases not matched to a gene: 5. The CDR3 nucleotides read TGTGCCAGTAAACTAGCGGGAGCGAATGAGCAGTTCTTC. Translated, it gives CASKLAGANEQFF. Looking up the rest from reference TRBV7-2 and TRBJ2-1 gives the full variable domain: GAGVSQSPSNKVTEKGKDVELRCDPISGHTALYWYRQSLGQGLEFLIYFQGNSAPDKSGLPSDRFSAERTGGSVSTLTIQRTQQEDSAVYLCASKLAGANEQFFGPGTRLTVL.

This clone was recorded a few times. The chain is built from TRBV9 and TRBJ1-1; D is unclear. Germline lookup yields CDR1 SGDLS and CDR2 YYNGEE. The germline V and J ends were trimmed by 0 bases and 2 bases, with 11 bases remaining between them. This CDR3 contains 15 residues. The CDR3 protein is CASSVGEADNTEAFF. CDR3 DNA sequence: TGTGCCAGCAGCGTAGGGGAGGCAGACAACACTGAAGCTTTCTTT.

This sequence joins TRBV2 and TRBJ1-6; D is undetermined. Germline V lookup: CDR1 SNHLY, CDR2 FYNNEI. The V gene lost 4 bases and the J gene lost 8 bases, with 9 bases spanning the gap. This CDR3 is 13 amino acids long. The CDR3 spells CASSGNADSPLHF. The CDR3 region has the DNA TGTGCCAGCAGTGGGAATGCGGATTCACCCCTCCACTTT.

The rearrangement joins TRBV18 to TRBJ1-1; weak D call: TRBD1 (6 bases). The germline V gene encodes CDR1 KGHSH and CDR2 LQKENI. V was pared by 3 bases and J by 8 bases, with 10 bases between. The CDR3 length is 12 residues. The CDR3 reads CASSPITGEAFF. The CDR3 DNA sequence: TGTGCCAGCTCACCGATTACAGGGGAAGCTTTCTTT.